This T cell receptor (beta chain) was obtained from a study of metastatic and nonmetastatic thyroid tumors. In the study overall: Repertoire comparisons spanned blood and tumor or nodule tissue from malignant and benign thyroid patients. Findings of the study overall: It was reportedly found that TCR beta diversity was significantly higher in malignant thyroid tumors than in benign nodules, a difference seen in both blood and tumor samples.

The V and J ends lost 0 bases and 1 base respectively, with 13 bases between them. CDR3 length: 16 residues. Germline V gene sequence: CDR1 DFQATT, CDR2 SNEGSKA (reference sequence). As for this clone: Its specificity is unknown.

All patients reached thyroid surgery having received no treatment beforehand. In the study's own analysis: A papillary thyroid cancer distant-metastasis classifier was built from CDR3 differences across clinicopathological groups. TCRdb called clones again from the PCR reads with MiXCR. The V and J calls and clone size are TCRdb's, not the authors'. Found here are fewer than 30,000 clones, approximately 15% of them singletons; the top ten hold roughly 3.4%. This chain joins TRBV20-1 and TRBJ1-5, with D maybe TRBD1 (5 bases). The clonotype was recovered from a female donor with papillary thyroid cancer or a benign thyroid nodule (not recorded which). Some clones in this sample may be carry-over from other donors' samples. The specimen sequenced was blood. Here the CDR3 DNA reads TGCAGTGCTAGAGATGGCGGGGGGGTGAGCAATCAGCCCCAGCATTTT. Protein: CSARDGGGVSNQPQHF.